This paragraph reports one T cell receptor beta chain. A much larger clone lies one base from this, so it may be a read error. The data stem from a study of blood T cell repertoires in COVID-19. Study-wide background: Acute-phase and convalescent COVID-19 samples originated in the United States, Italy and Spain.

TCRdb's table, derived via immunoSEQ multiplex PCR, lists solely in-frame clones and lacks some. The table records around 23,000 clones, approximately 72% of them present only once. V was pared by 4 bases and J by 1 base, with 8 bases between. The CDR3 totals 14 residues. Germline V gene data show CDR1 as LGHDT and CDR2 as YNNKEL (reference sequence). The sequencing sample was made of peripheral blood. This TCR was sampled from a woman over 75 with acute or convalescent COVID-19. This chain joins TRBV3-1 (or the pseudogene TRBV3-2) and TRBJ1-3; D is perhaps TRBD1 (6 bases). CDR3 sequence: CASSLTGSGNTIYF. CDR3 DNA sequence: TGTGCCAGCAGCCTAACAGGGTCTGGAAACACCATATATTTT.